What follows are 29 T cell receptor beta chains derived from one specimen sequenced in a study of early T cells in non-severe SARS-CoV-2 infection. TCRdb reprocessed the 5' RACE reads via MiXCR and lists one record per CDR3 protein. This sample yields about 39,000 distinct CDR3 sequences, of which around 5.1% are seen a single time; 4% to 4.5% belongs to the top ten. Sequencing used whole blood, obtained at baseline. The receptor source for this set is an adult who was a healthcare worker with PCR-confirmed SARS-CoV-2 infection or an uninfected control (not recorded which).

This clonotype has a count of ten or more. CDR3 nucleotides: TGTGCCAGCATCCGGGACAGCGGGGCCAACGTCCTGACTTTC. Its translation: CASIRDSGANVLTF. The V call is TRBV12-3 or TRBV12-4, the J call TRBJ2-6, with TRBD1 matching over 7 bases. The CDR3 is 14 amino acids. V lost 7 bases to trimming and J lost 4 bases; unmatched junction nucleotides: 4.

This clonotype came up many times. This sequence joins TRBV10-3 and TRBJ2-1; D not resolved. V gave up 0 bases and J gave up 7 bases, with 13 bases separating them. The CDR3 is made up of 15 amino acids. Looked up from germline, CDR1 is ENHRY and CDR2 is SYGVKD. The CDR3 reads CAISESSPVVNEQFF. The DNA of the CDR3 is TGTGCCATCAGTGAGTCGTCCCCAGTCGTAAATGAGCAGTTCTTC.

This clonotype was observed many times. This sequence joins TRBV7-2 and TRBJ1-1; D perhaps matches TRBD1 (6 bases). The V and J ends lost 5 bases and 0 bases respectively, with 10 bases between them. This CDR3 contains 14 residues. CDR1 is SGHTA, CDR2 FQGNSA, per germline. This chain's CDR3 is CASSLDSVNTEAFF. In DNA, the CDR3 is TGTGCCAGCAGCCTGGACAGTGTGAACACTGAAGCTTTCTTT.

This clonotype came up many times. The rearrangement uses TRBV28 and TRBJ2-7; D possibly matches TRBD1 or TRBD2 (5 bases each). The CDR3 length is 13 residues. V was trimmed by 5 bases and J by 2 bases, leaving 10 bases between them. Germline V gives CDR1 MDHEN, CDR2 SYDVKM. The CDR3 loop reads CASSTGTPYEQYF. The CDR3, as DNA: TGTGCCAGCAGTACCGGGACCCCCTACGAGCAGTACTTC.

This clonotype was found many times. The rearrangement links TRBV25-1 to TRBJ2-4; no reliable D call. CDR1 MGHDK and CDR2 SYGVNS come from the germline V gene. The CDR3 is made up of 13 amino acids. V was trimmed by 9 bases and J by 0 bases, leaving 9 bases between them. The CDR3 loop is CASLSTAKNIQYF. CDR3 nucleotides: TGTGCCAGTCTTTCGACAGCCAAAAACATTCAGTACTTC.

This clonotype has ten or more counts. This rearrangement joins TRBV24-1 to TRBJ2-7, with D perhaps TRBD2 (5 bases). Germline V gene sequence: CDR1 KGHDR, CDR2 SFDVKD. V was shortened by 4 bases and J by 10 bases, with 10 bases between the two germline ends. This CDR3 has 11 amino acids. The CDR3 sequence: CATSEGRYQYF. Written as DNA, the CDR3 is TGTGCCACCAGTGAGGGGAGATACCAGTACTTC.

In its sample, this clonotype was seen a few times. One junction end does not reproduce the germline sequence, and a read error may be involved. The gene calls are TRBV24-1 and TRBJ2-1; D is unresolved. Germline V gene lookup returns CDR1 KGHDR and CDR2 SFDVKD. There are 15 residues in the CDR3. The CDR3 here is CATNDFLDSYNEQFF. The CDR3 coding sequence is TGTGCCACCAATGATTTTCTAGACTCCTACAATGAGCAGTTCTTC.

The chain is built from TRBV29-1 and TRBJ2-2, with a possible D match to TRBD2 (5 bases). Trimming stripped 7 bases from V and 7 bases from J, with 16 bases between. CDR1 and CDR2 from the germline V gene are SQVTM and ANQGSEA. The CDR3 runs 13 residues. The CDR3 DNA follows: TGCAGCGCTCTTCGGGGTTTTAACGGGGAGCTGTTTTTT. This codes for CSALRGFNGELFF.

At least ten counts were recorded for this clonotype. V is TRBV6-1 and J is TRBJ2-7; 9 bases line up with TRBD1. CDR1 is MNHNS, CDR2 SASEGT, per germline. This CDR3 contains 13 residues. V was pared by 6 bases and J by 3 bases, with 3 bases of the junction left unmatched. CDR3 residues: CASRGQGLYEQYF. The CDR3, as DNA: TGTGCCAGCAGGGGACAGGGACTCTACGAGCAGTACTTC.

This clonotype was seen at least ten times. The chain is built from TRBV12-3 or TRBV12-4 and TRBJ2-6, with D possibly being TRBD1 (5 bases). V was shortened by 4 bases and J by 4 bases, with 8 bases between the two germline ends. The CDR3 length is 14 residues. This CDR3 is CASSSGFGANVLTF. CDR3 DNA: TGTGCCAGCAGTTCAGGGTTCGGGGCCAACGTCCTGACTTTC.

This clonotype was detected ten times or more. The chain joins TRBV20-1 to TRBJ2-5; a possible D gene is TRBD2 (6 bases). Trimming removed 4 bases from V and 2 bases from J, with 8 bases in between. The CDR3 covers 12 residues. From germline, CDR1 is DFQATT and CDR2 SNEGSKA (reference sequence). In DNA form, the CDR3 reads TGCAGTGCTATCGGGGGACAAGAGACCCAGTACTTC. Its translation: CSAIGGQETQYF.

The chain uses TRBV7-9 and TRBJ2-3, with D unresolved. Trimming removed 3 bases at V and 10 bases at J, with 8 bases between. The CDR3 consists of 11 residues. In germline, CDR1 is SEHNR, CDR2 FQNEAQ (reference sequence). CDR3: CASSFSEAQYF. In nucleotides, the CDR3 is TGTGCCAGCAGCTTTTCAGAGGCGCAGTATTTT.

The chain joins TRBV20-1 to TRBJ2-5; D may be TRBD1 (5 bases). The V end lost 6 bases, the J end lost 0 bases, and 8 bases lay between the germline ends. Germline CDR1 is DFQATT and CDR2 is SNEGSKA (reference sequence). CDR3 length: 12 amino acids. The CDR3: CSATRDQETQYF. CDR3 nucleotide sequence: TGCAGTGCCACCAGGGACCAAGAGACCCAGTACTTC.

There are many counts of this clonotype. The V and J genes are TRBV27 and TRBJ2-7; tentatively, D is TRBD1 or TRBD2 (5 bases each). From germline, CDR1 is MNHEY and CDR2 SMNVEV (reference sequence). The length of the CDR3 is 16 residues. V lost 5 bases and J lost 4, with 21 bases in between. The CDR3 loop reads CASSPVFAGTTYEQYF. CDR3 nucleotide sequence: TGTGCCAGCAGTCCCGTTTTTGCCGGGACGACTTACGAGCAGTACTTC.

This clonotype was seen repeatedly, ten times or more. The chain employs TRBV11-3 and TRBJ1-1; possible D gene TRBD1, 5 bases. CDR3 size: 13 residues. Trimming took off 6 bases at V and 2 bases at J, with 10 bases between the two ends. Germline CDR1 is SGHNT and CDR2 is YENEEA. CDR3 DNA sequence: TGTGCCAGCAGGGCAGGGCCCAACACTGAAGCTTTCTTT. Translating it yields CASRAGPNTEAFF.

This clonotype was seen a few times. V is TRBV6-5 and J is TRBJ1-6; unclear D gene. V was clipped by 3 bases and J by 4 bases, with 4 bases between them. The germline gives CDR1 MNHEY, CDR2 SVGAGI. The CDR3 extends over 13 amino acids. The CDR3, as DNA: TGTGCCAGCAGTTATGGGTATAATTCACCCCTCCACTTT. Translated: CASSYGYNSPLHF.

This clonotype was detected a few times. The chain has TRBV20-1 and TRBJ1-6, with D possibly matching TRBD1 (6 bases). This CDR3 is 14 amino acids long. In germline, CDR1 is DFQATT, CDR2 SNEGSKA (reference sequence). V lost 0 bases and J 9 bases, leaving 12 bases between the germline ends. CDR3 nucleotides: TGCAGTGCTAGAGATCAAGGGGGGACTTCACCCCTCCACTTT. Amino acid sequence: CSARDQGGTSPLHF.

In this sample, this clonotype turned up many times. The chain combines TRBV5-4 with TRBJ2-3; no reliable D call. Germline lookup yields CDR1 SGHNT and CDR2 YYREEE (reference sequence). This CDR3 is 13 amino acids long. V dropped 4 bases and J dropped 0 bases, with 6 bases sitting between them. CDR3 residues: CASSEDSTDTQYF. As DNA, the CDR3 is TGTGCCAGCAGCGAGGACAGCACAGATACGCAGTATTTT.

This clonotype has at least ten counts. The junction departs from the called germline gene at one end, perhaps through a read error. This chain joins TRBV4-1 and TRBJ1-3; TRBD1 is a possible D gene (5 bases). The CDR3 loop spans 16 amino acids. CDR1 and CDR2 from the germline V gene are MGHRA and YSYEKL. CDR3 nucleotides: TGCGCCAGCAGCCAACCCGGGACGGTCTCTGAAAACACCATATATTTT. Residues: CASSQPGTVSENTIYF.

This clonotype appeared many times. V gene TRBV7-2 combines with J gene TRBJ2-2; D perhaps matches TRBD2 (6 bases). The V gene lost 7 bases and the J gene lost 4 bases, with 16 bases spanning the gap. CDR3 length equals 15 residues. Germline V gene sequence: CDR1 SGHTA, CDR2 FQGNSA. The CDR3 DNA sequence: TGTGCCAGCACCCTCACACTGGGGGGCACCGGGGAGCTGTTTTTT. Protein sequence: CASTLTLGGTGELFF.

This clonotype was seen repeatedly, ten times or more. The V call is TRBV7-6, the J call TRBJ1-1; TRBD1 agrees at 12 bases. This CDR3 has 15 amino acids. V lost 5 bases, J lost 6 bases, and 7 bases stayed unmatched. CDR1 is SGHVS and CDR2 is FNYEAQ in the germline V gene. DNA for the CDR3: TGTGCCAGCAGCCCGGGACAGGGGGCTTTGGCTGAAGCTTTCTTT. Its translation is CASSPGQGALAEAFF.

Worth noting for this clonotype: With a much larger clone just one base away, this may be a read error. The DNA of the CDR3 is TGTGTCAGCAGTGAATCTCTGTCCTACACCTTC. Its translation: CVSSESLSYTF. V and J are TRBV25-1 and TRBJ1-2; D gene ambiguous. CDR3 length: 11 residues. The germline gives CDR1 MGHDK, CDR2 SYGVNS.

This chain joins TRBV5-6 and TRBJ2-1, with 10 nucleotides matching TRBD2. The germline gives CDR1 SGHDT, CDR2 YYEEEE. CDR3 length equals 12 residues. V lost 7 bases, J lost 13 bases, and 8 bases stayed unmatched. Here the CDR3 DNA reads TGTGCCAGCCAGCGGGAGGGCCTCTTCCAGTTCTTC. Translation gives CASQREGLFQFF.

This clonotype has at least ten counts. This chain connects TRBV20-1 to TRBJ2-4; 7 bases align to TRBD2. The V and J ends lost 0 bases and 7 bases, in that order; junction bases with no gene match: 12. The CDR3 length is 16 residues. Looked up from germline, CDR1 is DFQATT and CDR2 is SNEGSKA (reference sequence). DNA for the CDR3: TGCAGTGCTAGAGACACGGGGGGTCAGGAGTGGAACATTCAGTACTTC. Translation: CSARDTGGQEWNIQYF.

This clonotype was seen ten or more times. The V gene is TRBV4-1, the J gene TRBJ2-1, with 7 bases aligning to TRBD2. The V gene's germline CDR1 is MGHRA and CDR2 YSYEKL. The CDR3 extends over 17 amino acids. V was pared by 0 bases and J by 0 bases, with 5 bases of the junction left unmatched. CDR3 amino acids: CASSQDPSGTSYNEQFF. DNA for the CDR3: TGCGCCAGCAGCCAAGATCCAAGCGGGACCTCCTACAATGAGCAGTTCTTC.

This clonotype was detected many times. The CDR3 loop is CASSRQGTYNEQFF. CDR3 coding DNA: TGTGCCAGCTCTAGACAGGGGACCTACAATGAGCAGTTCTTC. This chain uses TRBV9 with TRBJ2-1; TRBD1 matches at 8 bases. The germline CDR1 and CDR2 sequences are SGDLS and YYNGEE. V dropped 7 bases and J dropped 2; count of bases not matched to a gene: 5. The CDR3 totals 14 residues.

The chain couples TRBV29-1 to TRBJ2-1, with a weak D call TRBD1 (6 bases). The CDR3 is 14 residues long. With 7 bases removed from V and 5 bases from J, the gap between germline ends came to 18 bases. Germline V lookup: CDR1 SQVTM, CDR2 ANQGSEA. Here the CDR3 DNA reads TGCAGCGGCACGCAGGGGAATCGGGACAATGAGCAGTTCTTC. Translating it yields CSGTQGNRDNEQFF.

The chain uses TRBV30 and TRBJ1-3; D gene unclear. CDR1 and CDR2 from the germline V gene are GTSNPN and SVGIG (reference sequence). V shed 5 bases and J shed 0 bases, with 8 bases lying between them. The CDR3 spans 13 residues. DNA for the CDR3: TGTGCCTGGGCCCGAAACTCTGGAAACACCATATATTTT. Encoded protein: CAWARNSGNTIYF.

The chain uses TRBV7-8 and TRBJ2-3; D is ambiguous. Looked up from germline, CDR1 is SGHVS and CDR2 is FQNEAQ. This CDR3 is 13 amino acids long. V was trimmed by 8 bases and J by 0 bases, leaving 9 bases between them. CDR3 in DNA: TGTGCCAGCCGTCGGGCGAGCACAGATACGCAGTATTTT. Residues: CASRRASTDTQYF. The whole variable domain, remainder taken from reference TRBV7-8 and TRBJ2-3, is GAGVSQSPRYKVAKRGQDVALRCDPISGHVSLFWYQQALGQGPEFLTYFQNEAQLDKSGLPSDRFFAERPEGSVSTLKIQRTQQEDSAVYLCASRRASTDTQYFGPGTRLTVL.